This entry is about one T cell receptor beta chain. The antigen remains unidentified. Vbeta (60) and Jbeta (13) primers were used in the PCR. Study processing details: Unique TCR beta chains totaled about 73 million in a later count, with around 11 million of them shared. Some clones are missing from TCRdb's copy, which holds only in-frame ones; the method was immunoSEQ multiplex PCR. That table gives V, J and clone size, and the DNA gave D and trimming. This table holds approximately 67,000 clones, over 75% found once. This sample stems from a study of cytomegalovirus exposure and HLA in healthy donors. Study in general: Of all 398 donors who were genotyped, around 82% belonged to the Caucasian-associated ancestry cluster.

Healthy bone marrow donors made up the cohort. Germline V gene sequence: CDR1 SQVTM, CDR2 ANQGSEA. The length of the CDR3 is 15 residues. V lost 3 bases and J lost 2; bases outside the gene matches: 2. Overall study results and limits: DRB1 showed the most TCR associations and HLA-C the fewest in a later analysis, as rates varied by HLA locus.

The sequenced material came from PBMCs. The receptor was isolated from a young woman in good health and CMV-seropositive. This chain joins TRBV29-1 and TRBJ2-1; 12 nucleotides match TRBD2. The CDR3 DNA follows: TGCAGCGTTGATGGACTAGCGGGGACCTACAATGAGCAGTTCTTC. It specifies CSVDGLAGTYNEQFF.